A selection of T cell receptor beta chains follows, all from one sample in a study of healthy donors' naive CD4 and CD8 T cells. TCRdb fed the reads into MiXCR, producing one record per CDR3 protein. There are 150,000 to 200,000 distinct CDR3 sequences in the sample; around three quarters occur only once, and less than 2.5% lies in the top ten. The sample consisted of naive CD4+ and CD8+ T cells sorted from blood, pooled from several donors. The receptors originated from a pool of human donors in good health; the sample pools cells from several healthy donors. The CDR3 runs from the conserved cysteine through the conserved F or W. D genes are given only for firm matches. Size is omitted from some rows. Given values are once, few, many or a class for expanded clones.

d_gene,abundance,v_gene,j_gene,CDR3aa,CDR3nt
NA,NA,TRBV27,TRBJ1-1,CASSPRNFPQAFF,TGTGCCAGCAGCCCTAGGAACTTTCCACAAGCTTTCTTT
TRBD2,NA,TRBV5-1,TRBJ2-5,CASSLASGRRETQYF,TGCGCCAGCAGCTTGGCTAGCGGGAGGCGGGAGACCCAGTACTTC
NA,few,TRBV19,TRBJ2-3,CASTYGEGLRDTQYF,TGTGCCAGTACCTATGGGGAAGGTTTGAGAGATACGCAGTATTTT
NA,NA,TRBV7-8,TRBJ1-1,CASSPNGATPFF,TGTGCCAGCAGCCCAAACGGGGCCACTCCTTTCTTT
NA,few,TRBV29-1,TRBJ2-5,CSVEIHGGYF,TGCAGCGTTGAAATTCACGGAGGGTACTTC
NA,NA,TRBV10-3,TRBJ1-1,CAIAGIMNTEAFF,TGTGCCATCGCAGGGATCATGAACACTGAAGCTTTCTTT
NA,NA,TRBV18,TRBJ2-5,CASSPPKGSGPGGGETQYF,TGTGCCAGCTCACCACCGAAAGGGTCGGGACCCGGTGGGGGAGAGACCCAGTACTTC
TRBD1,NA,TRBV5-5,TRBJ1-2,CASSPTGGSYGYTF,TGTGCCAGCAGCCCGACAGGGGGCAGCTATGGCTACACCTTC
NA,few,TRBV5-5,TRBJ2-1,CASSQGKAGYHNEQFF,TGTGCCAGCAGCCAGGGAAAGGCGGGATATCACAATGAGCAGTTCTTC
NA,NA,TRBV19,TRBJ2-3,CARVPVRWPRDTRYF,TGTGCCAGGGTCCCGGTTAGATGGCCGAGGGATACGCGGTATTTT
NA,few,TRBV10-3,TRBJ2-1,CAISESMAPNNEQFF,TGTGCCATCAGTGAGTCGATGGCACCCAACAATGAGCAGTTCTTC
TRBD2,NA,TRBV15,TRBJ2-7,CATSRDGLAGVEQYF,TGTGCCACCAGCAGAGACGGACTAGCGGGAGTCGAGCAGTACTTC
NA,NA,TRBV29-1,TRBJ2-5,CSVERVLQETQYF,TGCAGCGTTGAACGGGTATTACAAGAGACCCAGTACTTC
TRBD2,NA,TRBV11-2,TRBJ2-7,CASSFLAGFSYEQYF,TGTGCCAGCAGCTTCTTAGCGGGATTCTCCTACGAGCAGTATTTC
NA,NA,TRBV20-1,TRBJ1-6,CSAIDVSSYNSPLHF,TGCAGTGCTATTGACGTGAGCTCCTATAATTCACCCCTCCACTTT
NA,NA,TRBV6-5,TRBJ2-1,CASREGVSSSYNEQFF,TGTGCCAGCAGGGAGGGTGTGTCCAGCTCCTACAATGAGCAGTTCTTC
NA,NA,TRBV19,TRBJ1-2,CAAHAGPGLSYTF,TGTGCCGCCCACGCAGGTCCCGGGTTGAGCTACACCTTC
NA,NA,TRBV6-1,TRBJ2-5,CASSEAWKTDRTPRATQYF,TGTGCCAGCAGTGAAGCTTGGAAGACAGATAGAACCCCCCGGGCGACCCAGTACTTC
NA,NA,TRBV12-3/TRBV12-4,TRBJ2-1,CASSVYNEQFF,TGTGCCAGCAGTGTGTACAATGAGCAGTTCTTC
NA,NA,TRBV19,TRBJ2-1,CASSADSYNEQFF,TGTGCCAGTAGTGCGGACAGCTACAATGAGCAGTTCTTC
TRBD1,NA,TRBV5-6,TRBJ2-7,CASSIIKRDRRYEQYF,TGTGCCAGCAGCATAATAAAGAGGGACAGGAGATACGAGCAGTACTTC
NA,NA,TRBV29-1,TRBJ1-1,CSAPSGESDEAFF,TGCAGCGCACCCTCCGGTGAGTCTGATGAAGCTTTCTTT
TRBD2,NA,TRBV30,TRBJ2-7,CAWTSGGSQSYEQYF,TGTGCCTGGACTAGCGGGGGGTCTCAGTCCTACGAGCAGTACTTC
NA,NA,TRBV27,TRBJ2-7,CASTGTADEQYF,TGTGCCAGCACTGGGACCGCAGACGAGCAGTACTTC
NA,NA,TRBV29-1,TRBJ1-2,CSVGASGNYGYTF,TGCAGCGTTGGAGCAAGCGGTAACTATGGCTACACCTTC
TRBD2,NA,TRBV27,TRBJ2-1,CASRASGSKNEQFF,TGTGCCAGCAGGGCTAGCGGGAGCAAAAATGAGCAGTTCTTC
NA,NA,TRBV11-2,TRBJ1-1,CASSYRAATEAFF,TGTGCCAGCAGCTACAGGGCGGCCACTGAAGCTTTCTTT
TRBD1,NA,TRBV12-3/TRBV12-4,TRBJ2-5,CASSSPGQGEETQYF,TGTGCCAGCAGTTCGCCGGGACAGGGCGAAGAGACCCAGTACTTC
NA,NA,TRBV6-6,TRBJ2-7,CASSYATTGAGEQYF,TGTGCCAGCAGTTACGCCACGACTGGGGCGGGCGAGCAGTACTTC
NA,NA,TRBV27,TRBJ2-3,CASSFFEGRAQYF,TGTGCCAGCAGTTTCTTCGAGGGGCGTGCGCAGTATTTT
NA,NA,TRBV6-5,TRBJ2-3,CASRGFLSTDTQYF,TGTGCCAGCAGGGGATTCCTTAGCACAGATACGCAGTATTTT
TRBD1,NA,TRBV27,TRBJ1-2,CASSLSDPGQNYGYTF,TGTGCCAGCAGTTTATCCGACCCGGGACAGAACTATGGCTACACCTTC
NA,NA,TRBV24-1,TRBJ2-7,CATSKPGDYEQYF,TGTGCCACCAGTAAGCCAGGGGACTACGAGCAGTACTTC
TRBD1,NA,TRBV29-1,TRBJ2-1,CRADRGNDEQFF,TGCAGAGCCGACAGGGGGAACGATGAGCAGTTCTTC
NA,NA,TRBV6-2/TRBV6-3,TRBJ1-2,CASSYEGLSIGYTF,TGTGCCAGCAGTTACGAGGGGTTGTCCATCGGCTACACCTTC
NA,NA,TRBV6-2/TRBV6-3,TRBJ2-7,CASSYGGTAYEQYF,TGTGCCAGCAGTTACGGGGGGACGGCCTACGAGCAGTACTTC